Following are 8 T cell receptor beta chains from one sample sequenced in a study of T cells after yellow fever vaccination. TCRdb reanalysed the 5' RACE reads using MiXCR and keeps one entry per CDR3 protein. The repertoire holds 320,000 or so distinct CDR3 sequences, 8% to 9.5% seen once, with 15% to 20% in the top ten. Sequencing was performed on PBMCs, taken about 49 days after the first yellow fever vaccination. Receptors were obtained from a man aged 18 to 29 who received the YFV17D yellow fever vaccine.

CDR3 sequence (DNA): TGTGCCAGCAGTTCCCTTAGACCTGCCCCTAATCAGCCCCAGCATTTT. This sequence encodes CASSSLRPAPNQPQHF. V usage is TRBV27 and J usage is TRBJ1-5, with D uncertain. Trimming took 4 bases from V and 4 from J, leaving 17 bases between them. CDR1 MNHEY and CDR2 SMNVEV come from the germline V gene (reference sequence). The CDR3 consists of 16 residues.

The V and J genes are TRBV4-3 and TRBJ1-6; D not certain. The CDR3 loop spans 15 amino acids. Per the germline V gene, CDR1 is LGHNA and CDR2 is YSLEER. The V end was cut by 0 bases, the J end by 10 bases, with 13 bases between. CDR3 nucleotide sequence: TGCGCCAGCAGCCAAGATATCCGAGGGAACTCACCCCTCCACTTT. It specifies CASSQDIRGNSPLHF.

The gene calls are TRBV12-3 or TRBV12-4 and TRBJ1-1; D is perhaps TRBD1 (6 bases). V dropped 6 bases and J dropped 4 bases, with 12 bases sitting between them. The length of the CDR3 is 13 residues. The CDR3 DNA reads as TGTGCCAGCAGACGGGGACAAGGCACTGAAGCTTTCTTT. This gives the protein CASRRGQGTEAFF.

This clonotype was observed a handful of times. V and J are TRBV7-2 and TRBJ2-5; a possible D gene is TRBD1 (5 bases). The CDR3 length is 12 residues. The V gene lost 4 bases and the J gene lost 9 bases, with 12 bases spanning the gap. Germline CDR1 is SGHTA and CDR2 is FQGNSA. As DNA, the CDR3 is TGTGCCAGCAGCTCCCCCGGCAGGGCCCAGTACTTC. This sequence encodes CASSSPGRAQYF. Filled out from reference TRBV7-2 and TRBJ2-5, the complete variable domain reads GAGVSQSPSNKVTEKGKDVELRCDPISGHTALYWYRQSLGQGLEFLIYFQGNSAPDKSGLPSDRFSAERTGGSVSTLTIQRTQQEDSAVYLCASSSPGRAQYFGPGTRLLVL.

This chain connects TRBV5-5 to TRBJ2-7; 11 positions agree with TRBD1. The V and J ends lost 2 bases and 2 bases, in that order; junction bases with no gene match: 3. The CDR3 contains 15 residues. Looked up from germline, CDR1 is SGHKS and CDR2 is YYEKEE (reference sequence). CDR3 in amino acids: CASSFSGQGAYEQYV. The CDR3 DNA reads TGTGCCAGCAGCTTCTCGGGACAGGGGGCCTACGAGCAGTACGTC.

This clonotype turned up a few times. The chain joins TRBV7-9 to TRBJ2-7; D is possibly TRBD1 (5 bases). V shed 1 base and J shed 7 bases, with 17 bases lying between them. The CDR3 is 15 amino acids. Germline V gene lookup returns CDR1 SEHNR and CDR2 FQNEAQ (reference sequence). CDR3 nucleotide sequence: TGTGCCAGCAGCTTAGTAGGCAGGGAACATGAGGAGCAGTACGTC. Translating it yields CASSLVGREHEEQYV.

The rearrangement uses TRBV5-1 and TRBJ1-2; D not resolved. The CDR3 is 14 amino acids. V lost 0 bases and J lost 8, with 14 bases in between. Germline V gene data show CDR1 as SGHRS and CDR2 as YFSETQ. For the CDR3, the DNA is TGCGCCAGCAGCTTGGAGAGGTTCCAGTCAGGCTACACCTTC. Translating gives CASSLERFQSGYTF.

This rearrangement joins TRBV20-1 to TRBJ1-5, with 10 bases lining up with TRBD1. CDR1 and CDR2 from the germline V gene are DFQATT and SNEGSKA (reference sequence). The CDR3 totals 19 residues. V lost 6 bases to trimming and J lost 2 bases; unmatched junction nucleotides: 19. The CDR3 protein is CSATPTRDRGPGRNQPQHF. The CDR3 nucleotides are TGCAGTGCCACCCCGACCCGGGACAGGGGCCCGGGGCGCAATCAGCCCCAGCATTTT.